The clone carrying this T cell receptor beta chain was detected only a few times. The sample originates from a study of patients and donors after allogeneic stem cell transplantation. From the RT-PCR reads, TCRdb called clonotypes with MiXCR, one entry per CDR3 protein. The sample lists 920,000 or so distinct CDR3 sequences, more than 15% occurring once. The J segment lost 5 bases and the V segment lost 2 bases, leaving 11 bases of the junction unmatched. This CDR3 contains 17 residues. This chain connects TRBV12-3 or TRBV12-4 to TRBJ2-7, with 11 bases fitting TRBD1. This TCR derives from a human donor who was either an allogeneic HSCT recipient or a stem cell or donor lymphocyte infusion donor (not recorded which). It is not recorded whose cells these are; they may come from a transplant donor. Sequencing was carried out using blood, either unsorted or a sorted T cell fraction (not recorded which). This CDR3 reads CASSLSFPGQGVNEQYF. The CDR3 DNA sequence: TGTGCCAGCAGTTTATCCTTCCCGGGACAGGGGGTCAACGAGCAGTACTTC.